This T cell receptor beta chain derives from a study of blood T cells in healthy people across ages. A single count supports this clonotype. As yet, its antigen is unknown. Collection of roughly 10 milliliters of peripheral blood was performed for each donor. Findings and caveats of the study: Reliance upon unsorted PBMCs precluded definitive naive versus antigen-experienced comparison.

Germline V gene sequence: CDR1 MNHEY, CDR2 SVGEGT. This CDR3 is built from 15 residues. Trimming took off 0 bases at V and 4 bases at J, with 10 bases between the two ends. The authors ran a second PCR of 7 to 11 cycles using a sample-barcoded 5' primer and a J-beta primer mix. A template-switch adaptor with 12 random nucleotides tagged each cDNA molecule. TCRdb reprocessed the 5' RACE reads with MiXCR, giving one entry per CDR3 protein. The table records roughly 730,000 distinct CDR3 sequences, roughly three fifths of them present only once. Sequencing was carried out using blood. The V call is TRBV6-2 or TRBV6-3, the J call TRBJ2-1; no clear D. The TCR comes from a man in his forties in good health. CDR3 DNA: TGTGCCAGCAGTTACTCGGCCCGGGTATACAATGAGCAGTTCTTC. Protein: CASSYSARVYNEQFF.